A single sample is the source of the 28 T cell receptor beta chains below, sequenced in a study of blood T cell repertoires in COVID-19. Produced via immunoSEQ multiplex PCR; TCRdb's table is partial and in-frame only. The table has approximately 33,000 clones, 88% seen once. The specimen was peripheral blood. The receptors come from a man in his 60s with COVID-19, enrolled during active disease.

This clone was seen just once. In nucleotides, the CDR3 is TGTGCCAGCAGTGTGGAGCTAGCCAAAAACATTCAGTACTTC. It is translated as CASSVELAKNIQYF. The chain couples TRBV2 to TRBJ2-4; D is unresolved. The CDR3 has 14 amino acids. CDR1 is SNHLY and CDR2 is FYNNEI in the germline V gene. Trimming removed 4 bases from V and 0 bases from J, with 7 bases in between.

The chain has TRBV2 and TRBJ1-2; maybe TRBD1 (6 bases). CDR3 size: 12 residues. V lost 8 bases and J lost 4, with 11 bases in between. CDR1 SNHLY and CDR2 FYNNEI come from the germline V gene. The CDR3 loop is CASGGQSYGYTF. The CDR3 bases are TGTGCCAGCGGCGGACAGTCCTATGGCTACACCTTC.

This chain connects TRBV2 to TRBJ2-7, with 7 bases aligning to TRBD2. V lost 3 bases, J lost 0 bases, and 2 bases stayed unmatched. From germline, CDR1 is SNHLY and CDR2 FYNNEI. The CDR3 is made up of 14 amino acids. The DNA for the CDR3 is TGTGCCAGCAGTGACCCTAGCGGCTCCTACGAGCAGTACTTC. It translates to CASSDPSGSYEQYF.

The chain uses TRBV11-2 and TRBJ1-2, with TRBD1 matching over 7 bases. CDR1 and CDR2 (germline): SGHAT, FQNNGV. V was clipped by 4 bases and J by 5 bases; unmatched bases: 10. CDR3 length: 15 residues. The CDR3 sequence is CASSSTQGRGYGYTF. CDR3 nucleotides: TGTGCCAGCAGCTCCACACAGGGGAGAGGATATGGCTACACCTTC. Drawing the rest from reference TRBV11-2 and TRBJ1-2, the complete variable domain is EAGVAQSPRYKIIEKRQSVAFWCNPISGHATLYWYQQILGQGPKLLIQFQNNGVVDDSQLPKDRFSAERLKGVDSTLKIQPAKLEDSAVYLCASSSTQGRGYGYTFGSGTRLTVV.

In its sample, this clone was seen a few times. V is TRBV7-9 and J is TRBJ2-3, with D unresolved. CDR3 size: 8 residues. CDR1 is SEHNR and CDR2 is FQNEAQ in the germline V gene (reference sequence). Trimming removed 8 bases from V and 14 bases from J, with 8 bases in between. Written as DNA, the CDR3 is TGTGCCAGCGGAGCTTTGTATTTT. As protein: CASGALYF.

The CDR3 nucleotides read TGTGCCAGCTCACCGGGACAGGGTGAGACCCAGTACTTC. Translating it yields CASSPGQGETQYF. The V call is TRBV18, the J call TRBJ2-5; the match to TRBD1 covers 9 bases. CDR1 and CDR2 (germline): KGHSH, LQKENI. The CDR3 totals 13 residues. The V segment lost 3 bases and the J segment 5 bases; nucleotides outside the gene matches: 1.

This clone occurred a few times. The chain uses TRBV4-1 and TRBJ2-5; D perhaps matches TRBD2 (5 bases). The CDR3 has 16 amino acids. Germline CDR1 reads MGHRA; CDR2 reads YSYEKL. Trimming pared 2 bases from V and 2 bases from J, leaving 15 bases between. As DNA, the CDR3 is TGCGCCAGCAGCCAATTCCCAGCGGAGATTCAAGAGACCCAGTACTTC. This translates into CASSQFPAEIQETQYF.

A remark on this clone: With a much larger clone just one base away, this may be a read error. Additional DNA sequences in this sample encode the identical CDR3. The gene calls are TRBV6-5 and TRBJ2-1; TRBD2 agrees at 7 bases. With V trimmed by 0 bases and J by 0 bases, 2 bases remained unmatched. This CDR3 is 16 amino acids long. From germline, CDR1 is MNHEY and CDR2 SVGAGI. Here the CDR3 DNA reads TGTGCCAGCAGTTACTCGGGCGGGAGCTCCTACAATGAGCAGTTCTTC. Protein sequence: CASSYSGGSSYNEQFF.

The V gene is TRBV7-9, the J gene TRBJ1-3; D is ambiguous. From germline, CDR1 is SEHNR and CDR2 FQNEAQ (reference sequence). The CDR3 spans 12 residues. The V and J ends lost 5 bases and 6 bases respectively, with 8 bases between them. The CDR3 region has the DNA TGTGCCAGCAGCCGAGAGGCAAACACCATATATTTT. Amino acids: CASSREANTIYF. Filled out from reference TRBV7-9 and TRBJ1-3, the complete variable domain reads DTGVSQNPRHKITKRGQNVTFRCDPISEHNRLYWYRQTLGQGPEFLTYFQNEAQLEKSRLLSDRFSAERPKGSFSTLEIQRTEQGDSAMYLCASSREANTIYFGEGSWLTVV.

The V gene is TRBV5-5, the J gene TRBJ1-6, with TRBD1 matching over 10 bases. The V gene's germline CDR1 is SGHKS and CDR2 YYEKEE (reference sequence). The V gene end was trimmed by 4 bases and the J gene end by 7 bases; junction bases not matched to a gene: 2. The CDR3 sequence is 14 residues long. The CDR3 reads CASSMGQGNSPLHF. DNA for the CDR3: TGTGCCAGCAGCATGGGACAGGGGAATTCACCCCTCCACTTT. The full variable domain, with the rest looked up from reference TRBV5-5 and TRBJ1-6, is DAGVTQSPTHLIKTRGQQVTLRCSPISGHKSVSWYQQVLGQGPQFIFQYYEKEERGRGNFPDRFSARQFPNYSSELNVNALLLGDSALYLCASSMGQGNSPLHFGNGTRLTVT.

The CDR3 region is CAIVDIAVRNTGELFF. DNA of the CDR3: TGTGCCATCGTGGACATCGCGGTTAGGAACACCGGGGAGCTGTTTTTT. This rearrangement joins TRBV2 to TRBJ2-2; D is perhaps TRBD1 (5 bases). The V gene's germline CDR1 is SNHLY and CDR2 FYNNEI. The CDR3 contains 16 residues. V dropped 10 bases and J dropped 1 base, with 19 bases sitting between them.

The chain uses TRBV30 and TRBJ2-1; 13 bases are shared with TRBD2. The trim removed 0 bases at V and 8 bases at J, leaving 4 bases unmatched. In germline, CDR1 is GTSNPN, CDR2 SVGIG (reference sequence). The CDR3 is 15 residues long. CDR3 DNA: TGTGCCTGGAGTGTAACTAGCGGGAGGGCGGATGAGCAGTTCTTC. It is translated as CAWSVTSGRADEQFF.

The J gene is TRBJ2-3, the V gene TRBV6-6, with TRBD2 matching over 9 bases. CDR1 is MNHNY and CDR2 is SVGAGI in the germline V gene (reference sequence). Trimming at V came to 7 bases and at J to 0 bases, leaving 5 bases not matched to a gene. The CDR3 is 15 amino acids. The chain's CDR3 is CASTKTSGSTDTQYF. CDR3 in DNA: TGTGCCAGCACCAAAACTAGCGGGAGCACAGATACGCAGTATTTT.

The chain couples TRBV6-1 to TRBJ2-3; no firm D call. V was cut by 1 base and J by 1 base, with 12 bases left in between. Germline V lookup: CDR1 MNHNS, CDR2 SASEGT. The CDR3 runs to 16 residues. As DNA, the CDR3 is TGTGCCAGCAGTGAAGGGTTAGCCCAACGCACAGATACGCAGTATTTT. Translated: CASSEGLAQRTDTQYF.

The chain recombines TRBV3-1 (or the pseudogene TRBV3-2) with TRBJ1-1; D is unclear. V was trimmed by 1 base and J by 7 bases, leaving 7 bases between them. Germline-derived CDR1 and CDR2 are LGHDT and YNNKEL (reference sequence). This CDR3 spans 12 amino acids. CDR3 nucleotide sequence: TGTGCCAGCAGCCAAGGCCCAGGTGAAGCTTTCTTT. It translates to CASSQGPGEAFF.

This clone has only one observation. CDR3 nucleotide sequence: TGTGCCGCCGGGGAACTCTACGAGCAGTACTTC. Translated: CAAGELYEQYF. This rearrangement joins TRBV25-1 to TRBJ2-7; a possible D gene is TRBD2 (5 bases). The CDR3 length is 11 residues. With 11 bases removed from V and 3 bases from J, the gap between germline ends came to 11 bases. CDR1 and CDR2 from the germline V gene are MGHDK and SYGVNS.

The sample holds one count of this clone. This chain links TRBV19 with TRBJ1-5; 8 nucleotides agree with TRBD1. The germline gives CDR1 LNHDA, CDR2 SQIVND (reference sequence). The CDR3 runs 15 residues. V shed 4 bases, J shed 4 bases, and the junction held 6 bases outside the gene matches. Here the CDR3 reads CASSTMTGVNQPQHF. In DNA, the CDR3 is TGTGCCAGTAGTACCATGACAGGGGTGAATCAGCCCCAGCATTTT. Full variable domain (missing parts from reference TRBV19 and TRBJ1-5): DGGITQSPKYLFRKEGQNVTLSCEQNLNHDAMYWYRQDPGQGLRLIYYSQIVNDFQKGDIAEGYSVSREKKESFPLTVTSAQKNPTAFYLCASSTMTGVNQPQHFGDGTRLSIL.

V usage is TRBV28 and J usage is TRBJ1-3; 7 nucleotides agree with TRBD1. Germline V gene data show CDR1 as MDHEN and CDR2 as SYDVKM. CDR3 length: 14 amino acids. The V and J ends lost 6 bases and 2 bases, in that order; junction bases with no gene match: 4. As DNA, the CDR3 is TGTGCCAGCAGCGTGACAGGGACTGGAAACACCATATATTTT. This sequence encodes CASSVTGTGNTIYF.

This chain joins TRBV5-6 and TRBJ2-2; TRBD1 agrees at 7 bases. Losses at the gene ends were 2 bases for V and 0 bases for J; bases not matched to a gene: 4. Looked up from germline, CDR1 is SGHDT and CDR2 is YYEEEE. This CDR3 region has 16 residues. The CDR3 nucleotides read TGTGCCAGCAGCTTAACAGGGGACCCGAACACCGGGGAGCTGTTTTTT. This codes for CASSLTGDPNTGELFF.

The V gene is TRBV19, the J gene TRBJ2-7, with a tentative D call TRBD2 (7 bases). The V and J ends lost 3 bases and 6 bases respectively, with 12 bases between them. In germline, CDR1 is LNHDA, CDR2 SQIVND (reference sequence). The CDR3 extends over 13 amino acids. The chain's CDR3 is CASSMAGAFEQYF. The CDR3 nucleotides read TGTGCCAGTAGTATGGCGGGGGCGTTCGAGCAGTACTTC.

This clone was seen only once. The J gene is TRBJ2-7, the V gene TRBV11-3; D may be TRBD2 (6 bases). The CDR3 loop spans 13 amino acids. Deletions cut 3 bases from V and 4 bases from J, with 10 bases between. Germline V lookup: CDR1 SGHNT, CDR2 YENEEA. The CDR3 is CASSLGGEYEQYF. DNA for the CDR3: TGTGCCAGCAGCTTGGGGGGAGAATACGAGCAGTACTTC. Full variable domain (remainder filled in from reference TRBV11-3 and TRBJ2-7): EAGVVQSPRYKIIEKKQPVAFWCNPISGHNTLYWYLQNLGQGPELLIRYENEEAVDDSQLPKDRFSAERLKGVDSTLKIQPAELGDSAVYLCASSLGGEYEQYFGPGTRLTVT.

The CDR3 here is CASSQYDRMNTEAFF. The CDR3 DNA sequence: TGTGCCAGCAGCCAGTACGACAGAATGAACACTGAAGCTTTCTTT. This chain links TRBV14 with TRBJ1-1, with D tentatively TRBD1 (5 bases). Germline V lookup: CDR1 SGHDN, CDR2 FVKESK. Trimming pared 3 bases from V and 0 bases from J, leaving 11 bases between. The CDR3 length is 15 residues.

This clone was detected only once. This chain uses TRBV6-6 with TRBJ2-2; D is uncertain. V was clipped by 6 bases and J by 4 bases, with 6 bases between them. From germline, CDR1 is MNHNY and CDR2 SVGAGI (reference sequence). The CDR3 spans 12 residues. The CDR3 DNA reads TGTGCCAGCAGGACGGGCACCGGGGAGCTGTTTTTT. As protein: CASRTGTGELFF.

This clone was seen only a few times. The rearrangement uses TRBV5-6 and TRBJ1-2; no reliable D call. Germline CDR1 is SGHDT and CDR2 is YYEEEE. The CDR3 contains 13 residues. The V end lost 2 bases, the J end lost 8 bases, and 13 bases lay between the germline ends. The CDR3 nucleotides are TGTGCCAGCAGCTTAGGCCGCCGGGGAGGCTACACCTTC. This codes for CASSLGRRGGYTF.

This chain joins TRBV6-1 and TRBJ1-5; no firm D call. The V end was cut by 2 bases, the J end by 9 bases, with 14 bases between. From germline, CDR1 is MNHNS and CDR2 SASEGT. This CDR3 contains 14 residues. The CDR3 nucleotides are TGTGCCAGCAGTGAAATCGGAGGTAACAGGCCCCAGCATTTT. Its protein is CASSEIGGNRPQHF.

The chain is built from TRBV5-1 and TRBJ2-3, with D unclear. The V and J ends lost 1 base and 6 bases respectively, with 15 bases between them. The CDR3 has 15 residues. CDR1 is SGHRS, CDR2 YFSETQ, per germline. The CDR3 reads CASSLLGLVTDTQYF. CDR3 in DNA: TGCGCCAGCAGCTTGTTAGGTCTAGTTACCGATACGCAGTATTTT.

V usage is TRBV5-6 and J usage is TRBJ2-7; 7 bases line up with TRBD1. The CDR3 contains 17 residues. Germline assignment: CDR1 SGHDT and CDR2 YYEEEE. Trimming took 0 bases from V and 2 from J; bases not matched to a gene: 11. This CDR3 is CASSLDGYRGVAYEQYF. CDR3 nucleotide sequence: TGTGCCAGCAGCTTGGACGGTTACAGGGGAGTAGCCTACGAGCAGTACTTC.

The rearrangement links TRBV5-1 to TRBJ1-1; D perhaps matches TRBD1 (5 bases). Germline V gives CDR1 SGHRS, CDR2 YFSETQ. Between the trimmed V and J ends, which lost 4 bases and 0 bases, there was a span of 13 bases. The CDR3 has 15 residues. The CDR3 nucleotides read TGCGCCAGCAGCCAAGGGGCGTCCCTGAACACTGAAGCTTTCTTT. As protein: CASSQGASLNTEAFF.